The 23 T cell receptor beta chains listed next were all sequenced from one sample in a study of T cell responses to AZD1222 COVID-19 vaccine. TCRdb's copy holds only in-frame clones and misses some; the assay was immunoSEQ multiplex PCR. The sample consists of 86,000 or so clones, about 90% of them appearing once. Sequencing used peripheral blood, obtained 28 days after the second AZD1222 dose. These receptors were obtained from an adult who received the AZD1222 COVID-19 vaccine.

V is TRBV14 and J is TRBJ2-1; no clear D. This CDR3 spans 17 amino acids. The V and J ends lost 0 bases and 0 bases respectively, with 12 bases between them. Germline CDR1 reads SGHDN; CDR2 reads FVKESK. The CDR3 bases are TGTGCCAGCAGCCAAGAGACCGGTATTAGCTCCTACAATGAGCAGTTCTTC. Encoded protein: CASSQETGISSYNEQFF.

V and J are TRBV11-2 and TRBJ1-1; 7 bases match TRBD1. The CDR3 is 12 residues long. Trimming at V came to 6 bases and at J to 8 bases, leaving 6 bases not matched to a gene. The germline CDR1 and CDR2 sequences are SGHAT and FQNNGV. The CDR3 bases are TGTGCCAGCAGTTGGGACAGACTGGAAGCTTTCTTT. This codes for CASSWDRLEAFF.

The genes are TRBV11-2 and TRBJ2-7, with TRBD2 as a possible D gene (6 bases). V was clipped by 4 bases and J by 2 bases, with 18 bases between them. CDR3 length: 16 residues. The germline CDR1 and CDR2 sequences are SGHAT and FQNNGV. CDR3 amino acids: CASSSPYAGFAYEQYF. DNA of the CDR3: TGTGCCAGCAGCTCCCCTTATGCGGGGTTCGCCTACGAGCAGTACTTC.

This chain links TRBV27 with TRBJ2-1, with a possible D match to TRBD2 (5 bases). CDR3 length: 15 amino acids. The germline V gene has CDR1 MNHEY and CDR2 SMNVEV (reference sequence). Trimming stripped 6 bases from V and 6 bases from J, with 18 bases between. CDR3 region: CASSLSPLATNEQFF. CDR3 sequence (DNA): TGTGCCAGCAGCCTTTCTCCCCTAGCCACCAATGAGCAGTTCTTC.

The rearrangement joins TRBV19 to TRBJ2-1; the match to TRBD2 covers 8 bases. J lost 3 bases, V lost 4 bases, and 11 bases had no gene match. The CDR3 totals 17 residues. Germline CDR1 reads LNHDA; CDR2 reads SQIVND (reference sequence). The DNA for the CDR3 is TGTGCCAGTAGTAACACGGGACTAGGGTATATCTACAATGAGCAGTTCTTC. This codes for CASSNTGLGYIYNEQFF.

This clone was counted a few times. The gene calls are TRBV10-1 and TRBJ1-1; 8 nucleotides align to TRBD1. Germline V lookup: CDR1 WNHNN, CDR2 SYGVQD (reference sequence). V gave up 2 bases and J gave up 5 bases; unmatched junction bases: 10. This CDR3 has 16 amino acids. The CDR3 region has the DNA TGCGCCAGCAGTGAGACACCCCAGGACAGGGTGACTGAAGCTTTCTTT. It translates to CASSETPQDRVTEAFF.

V is TRBV7-9 and J is TRBJ2-7; D is perhaps TRBD2 (5 bases). V lost 4 bases and J lost 1, with 14 bases in between. Per germline, CDR1 SEHNR and CDR2 FQNEAQ (reference sequence). There are 15 residues in the CDR3. DNA for the CDR3: TGTGCCAGCAGCTCCGCAGAGCGGCCTTCCTACGAGCAGTACTTC. It is translated as CASSSAERPSYEQYF.

The chain uses TRBV27 and TRBJ2-7; 7 bases are shared with TRBD2. The germline gives CDR1 MNHEY, CDR2 SMNVEV (reference sequence). J was trimmed by 1 base and V by 5 bases; bases with no gene match: 11. The CDR3 spans 16 residues. CDR3: CASSLLGGVGSYEQYF. The DNA for the CDR3 is TGTGCCAGCAGTCTCCTTGGGGGGGTAGGTTCCTACGAGCAGTACTTC.

Concerning this clone itself: The sample has other DNA sequences that encode this CDR3 too. CDR3 nucleotide sequence: TGTGCCAGCAGCCCTGGGCAGACGCACACTGAAGCTTTCTTT. Its protein is CASSPGQTHTEAFF. The V gene is TRBV7-3, the J gene TRBJ1-1; D call uncertain. Germline V lookup: CDR1 SGHTA, CDR2 FQGTGA. There are 14 residues in the CDR3. Trimming removed 5 bases from V and 3 bases from J, with 13 bases in between. The full variable domain, in which reference TRBV7-3 and TRBJ1-1 provide the parts outside the CDR3, is GAGVSQTPSNKVTEKGKYVELRCDPISGHTALYWYRQSLGQGPEFLIYFQGTGAADDSGLPNDRFFAVRPEGSVSTLKIQRTERGDSAVYLCASSPGQTHTEAFFGQGTRLTVV.

This clone has a handful of counts. This chain links TRBV29-1 with TRBJ2-7; D gene ambiguous. CDR1 and CDR2 (germline): SQVTM, ANQGSEA. The CDR3 loop spans 13 amino acids. V was pared by 4 bases and J by 5 bases, with 15 bases between. CDR3 loop: CSVVYGLGDEQYF. CDR3 bases: TGCAGCGTTGTCTACGGGCTCGGCGACGAGCAGTACTTC.

The gene calls are TRBV2 and TRBJ2-7; D perhaps matches TRBD2 (7 bases). Trimming shortened V by 3 bases and J by 8 bases, and 20 bases separated the two germline ends. The CDR3 runs 15 residues. Germline V gene sequence: CDR1 SNHLY, CDR2 FYNNEI. The CDR3 here is CASSEPSGGGSKQYF. As DNA, the CDR3 is TGTGCCAGCAGTGAGCCTAGCGGAGGGGGTTCAAAGCAGTACTTC.

The V and J genes are TRBV5-4 and TRBJ2-3; maybe TRBD2 (6 bases). The CDR3 is made up of 16 amino acids. Germline loops: CDR1 SGHNT, CDR2 YYREEE (reference sequence). The V end lost 6 bases, the J end lost 3 bases, and 20 bases lay between the germline ends. In DNA form, the CDR3 reads TGTGCCAGCAAAATGTTAGGAGCGGGTGGGACAGATACGCAGTATTTT. It codes for CASKMLGAGGTDTQYF.

DNA of the CDR3: TGTGCCAGCAGCAACAACAGGAGGCTCCATGAGCAGTTCTTC. Translating gives CASSNNRRLHEQFF. V and J are TRBV21-1 and TRBJ2-1. TRBV21-1 is a documented pseudogene. CDR3 length: 14 residues.

This chain links TRBV24-1 with TRBJ2-5; D is uncertain. Germline loops: CDR1 KGHDR, CDR2 SFDVKD. Deletions cut 0 bases from V and 5 bases from J, with 3 bases between. The CDR3 sequence is 12 residues long. In DNA form, the CDR3 reads TGTGCCACCAGTGATTTGAGGGAGACCCAGTACTTC. Amino acid sequence: CATSDLRETQYF.

The chain carries TRBV30 and TRBJ2-2, with D perhaps being TRBD1 or TRBD2 (5 bases each). Germline V lookup: CDR1 GTSNPN, CDR2 SVGIG (reference sequence). The CDR3 has 15 residues. Trimming pared 4 bases from V and 4 bases from J, leaving 16 bases between. The CDR3: CAWKYGLRGTGELFF. The CDR3 DNA is TGTGCCTGGAAATATGGACTGAGGGGCACCGGGGAGCTGTTTTTT.

CDR3 bases: TGCGCCAGCAGTCAATACAGGCGGACGACAGGGATTAATCAGCCCCAGCATTTT. Translating gives CASSQYRRTTGINQPQHF. The chain joins TRBV23-1 to TRBJ1-5; 7 bases map to TRBD1. TRBV23-1 is assigned to the ORF class and has an uncertain function. CDR3 length equals 18 residues. The J segment lost 4 bases and the V segment lost 1 base, leaving 13 bases of the junction unmatched.

The chain joins TRBV10-1 to TRBJ1-3; D is unclear. This CDR3 has 15 amino acids. V was trimmed by 0 bases and J by 1 base, leaving 7 bases between them. Germline CDR1 reads WNHNN; CDR2 reads SYGVQD (reference sequence). CDR3 DNA: TGCGCCAGCAGTGAGTCGACCATTTCTGGAAACACCATATATTTT. As protein: CASSESTISGNTIYF.

This clone showed up just once. The CDR3: CASRTPDSRNEKLFF. The CDR3 coding sequence is TGTGCCAGCAGAACACCTGACAGTCGGAATGAAAAACTGTTTTTT. The rearrangement uses TRBV28 and TRBJ1-4; a weak D match, TRBD1 (5 bases). The germline CDR1 and CDR2 sequences are MDHEN and SYDVKM. The CDR3 contains 15 residues. V lost 6 bases and J 5 bases, leaving 16 bases between the germline ends.

The chain links TRBV6-2 or TRBV6-3 to TRBJ2-1, with TRBD2 matching 9 bases. Per the germline V gene, CDR1 is MNHEY and CDR2 is SVGEGT. CDR3 length: 16 residues. V shed 6 bases, J shed 6 bases, and the junction held 12 bases outside the gene matches. CDR3 sequence (DNA): TGTGCCAGCAGCCAGCTGGGAGCGGGAGGAAGCAATGAGCAGTTCTTC. Its translation is CASSQLGAGGSNEQFF.

J is TRBJ1-3 and V is TRBV4-3; D is unclear. The CDR3 loop spans 19 amino acids. The germline V and J ends were trimmed by 4 bases and 0 bases, with 22 bases remaining between them. From germline, CDR1 is LGHNA and CDR2 YSLEER. CDR3 sequence reads: CASSLSVAQVEPSGNTIYF. In nucleotides, the CDR3 is TGCGCCAGCAGCCTATCAGTCGCTCAGGTCGAGCCCTCTGGAAACACCATATATTTT.

The chain is built from TRBV6-6 and TRBJ2-6, with D perhaps TRBD1 or TRBD2 (6 bases each). The V end lost 8 bases, the J end lost 3 bases, and 14 bases lay between the germline ends. Germline assignment: CDR1 MNHNY and CDR2 SVGAGI (reference sequence). The CDR3 spans 15 residues. The CDR3 region is CASRQGRGGANVLTF. The CDR3 DNA reads TGTGCCAGCCGCCAGGGGCGGGGTGGGGCCAACGTCCTGACTTTC.

This chain connects TRBV7-9 to TRBJ2-1; 9 bases are a match to TRBD2. V was pared by 1 base and J by 8 bases, with 6 bases of the junction left unmatched. The length of the CDR3 is 15 residues. Germline V gives CDR1 SEHNR, CDR2 FQNEAQ (reference sequence). The CDR3 region has the DNA TGTGCCAGCAGCTTAGGCCTAGCGGGAAGAGATGAGCAGTTCTTC. It translates to CASSLGLAGRDEQFF.

The chain carries TRBV7-2 and TRBJ2-1; no firm D call. This CDR3 has 13 residues. V was clipped by 0 bases and J by 7 bases, with 7 bases between them. Germline assignment: CDR1 SGHTA and CDR2 FQGNSA. The CDR3 loop reads CASSLAPANEQFF. In DNA form, the CDR3 reads TGTGCCAGCAGCTTAGCTCCAGCGAATGAGCAGTTCTTC.